This is a list of T cell receptor beta chains from one sample in a study of T-cell reconstitution after alpha-beta-depleted transplantation in children. In TCRdb, the PCR reads were re-called with MiXCR into one record per CDR3 protein. The sample gives 500,000 to 750,000 distinct CDR3 sequences, 13% of which show up once; about 2% is in the top ten. The sample here was PBMCs, mostly from graft donor cells, taken 360 days after TCRalphabeta/CD19-depleted stem cell transplant. The source of these receptors is a male patient between 10 and 17 years old who had a stem cell transplant for acute myeloid leukemia, so the T cells may come from the graft donor. Both conserved end residues are part of each CDR3. The order of the fields is J gene, clone size, V gene, CDR3 protein. Clone size is given for some rows only: seen once, a few or many times, or a class if the clone is expanded.

>TRBJ2-7|many|TRBV12-3/TRBV12-4
CASSSGTGLDSYEQYF
>TRBJ2-1|NA|TRBV5-1
CASSSQLQGQFF
>TRBJ2-1|once|TRBV7-3
CASSLTGTTDEQFF
>TRBJ2-7|few|TRBV5-1
CASSSSGADYEQYF
>TRBJ2-3|NA|TRBV9
CASSAAWDTQYF
>TRBJ2-5|few|TRBV6-5
CASSYSPFQETQYF
>TRBJ2-7|few|TRBV7-2
CASSPTGARAYEQYF
>TRBJ2-7|NA|TRBV30
CAWSVPGFYEQYF
>TRBJ2-3|NA|TRBV11-2
CASSFGGGSWYF
>TRBJ1-5|NA|TRBV12-3/TRBV12-4
CASSLMTIRNRPQHF
>TRBJ2-5|few|TRBV24-1
CATSGPWGETQYF
>TRBJ1-5|NA|TRBV20-1
CSASGGGQPQHF
>TRBJ2-1|many|TRBV24-1
CATSDLGTDINEQFF
>TRBJ2-2|few|TRBV6-5
CASSYGGRPTGHTGELFF
>TRBJ2-7|few|TRBV7-3
CASSIEKAGNYYEQYF
>TRBJ1-2|many|TRBV3-1
CASSQDDSGTYGYTF
>TRBJ2-7|many|TRBV12-3/TRBV12-4
CASSYLTGGLLAGGQYEQYF
>TRBJ2-6|many|TRBV9
CASSIFSGANVLTF
>TRBJ2-2|NA|TRBV3-1
CASSHRGLAGRSSGELFF
>TRBJ2-1|NA|TRBV7-2
CASSLDSGRANEQFF
>TRBJ2-1|many|TRBV29-1
CSVSRGSSYNEQFF
>TRBJ2-1|NA|TRBV15
CATSESGQTDNEQFF
>TRBJ2-3|many|TRBV7-2
CASSIGTHSDTQYF
>TRBJ2-2|many|TRBV14
CAISKGPARTGELFF
>TRBJ2-7|few|TRBV5-1
CASSLFGVPNYEQYF
>TRBJ1-2|many|TRBV7-8
CASSLEQRYYTF
>TRBJ2-1|many|TRBV10-2
CASGLAGGVEQFF
>TRBJ2-2|few|TRBV7-8
CASSFSGWAGELFF
>TRBJ2-7|NA|TRBV18
CASSPEFYGLAGGSISYEQYF
>TRBJ1-1|NA|TRBV30
CAWTPEVDTEAFF
>TRBJ2-2|NA|TRBV18
CASSPPRGLNTGELFF
>TRBJ2-5|few|TRBV12-3/TRBV12-4
CASTPGKGPRVETQYF
>TRBJ2-1|many|TRBV29-1
CSVGTSESYNEQFF
>TRBJ2-3|few|TRBV5-1
CASSWTSGRAGDTQYF
>TRBJ2-3|NA|TRBV7-3
CASSLPDRGPTDTQYF
>TRBJ1-1|NA|TRBV29-1
CSAQSPVMNTEAFF
>TRBJ1-5|many|TRBV5-6
CASSRTLSQPQHF
>TRBJ2-1|few|TRBV12-3/TRBV12-4
CASNGLAGYNEQFF
>TRBJ2-7|few|TRBV14
CASSQDLRQYF
>TRBJ1-2|NA|TRBV28
CASGSHPHYGYTF
>TRBJ2-7|NA|TRBV20-1
CSAQSGGLAGYEQYF
>TRBJ2-5|many|TRBV5-1
CASSLAPFASGAKETQYF
>TRBJ2-7|many|TRBV2
CASLEQSSGMYEQYF
>TRBJ2-2|many|TRBV25-1
CASSPLMKAGELFF
>TRBJ2-3|few|TRBV6-5
CASSYSGVGDTQYF
>TRBJ2-5|NA|TRBV7-2
CASSMHRGHLETQYF
>TRBJ2-2|few|TRBV27
CASSFVGSNTGELFF
>TRBJ2-3|NA|TRBV10-3
CAISDLRDTDTQYF
>TRBJ2-2|few|TRBV7-9
CASSSKRQGVGTGELFF
>TRBJ2-3|few|TRBV6-2/TRBV6-3
CASSRPEITDTQYF
>TRBJ2-2|NA|TRBV11-2
CASSSTGWTSGGGGELFF
>TRBJ2-7|few|TRBV7-3
CASSLTARYEQYF